This entry lists 22 T cell receptor beta chains sequenced from one sample in a study of Graves' ophthalmopathy and Graves' hyperthyroidism. The study amplified TCR beta CDR3 regions using RNA transcripts. Second-round multiplex PCR came after first-round RT-PCR with HTBI primers. Via MiXCR, TCRdb re-called the multiplex PCR reads, giving one row per CDR3 protein. The data show about 740,000 distinct CDR3 sequences, roughly 41% seen once. The sample consisted of peripheral blood. These receptors came from an adult man with Graves' ophthalmopathy.

The J gene is TRBJ1-2, the V gene TRBV15; no firm D call. Germline lookup yields CDR1 LNHNV and CDR2 YYDKDF (reference sequence). The CDR3 runs to 14 residues. Trimming stripped 3 bases from V and 3 bases from J, with 11 bases between. Written as DNA, the CDR3 is TGTGCCACCAGCAGTGAGATTGACTACTATGGCTACACCTTC. It yields the protein CATSSEIDYYGYTF. Using reference TRBV15 and TRBJ1-2 for the parts outside the CDR3, the full variable domain is DAMVIQNPRYQVTQFGKPVTLSCSQTLNHNVMYWYQQKSSQAPKLLFHYYDKDFNNEADTPDNFQSRRPNTSFCFLDIRSPGLGDTAMYLCATSSEIDYYGYTFGSGTRLTVV.

The gene calls are TRBV15 and TRBJ2-3; D gene uncertain. The CDR3 runs to 15 residues. Trimming left V 2 bases short and J 1 base short, with 10 bases between. Germline values: CDR1 LNHNV, CDR2 YYDKDF (reference sequence). DNA of the CDR3: TGTGCCACCAGCAGACGGGCGTTCGGCACAGATACGCAGTATTTT. As protein: CATSRRAFGTDTQYF.

Comment on this clonotype: A read error may produce the germline difference seen at one junction end. The gene calls are TRBV7-9 and TRBJ2-7; the D call may be TRBD1 or TRBD2 (5 bases each). CDR3 size: 13 residues. CDR1 and CDR2 from the germline V gene are SEHNR and FQNEAQ (reference sequence). The CDR3: CASSLGGMGERYF. The CDR3 DNA is TGTGCCAGCAGCTTAGGGGGGATGGGCGAGCGGTACTTC.

Remarks on this clonotype: Likely a read error: the CDR3 ends without its conserved phenylalanine or tryptophan. The rearrangement uses TRBV7-3 and TRBJ2-5, with 9 bases that match TRBD1. V was clipped by 3 bases and J by 3 bases; unmatched bases: 8. CDR3 length equals 16 residues. Looked up from germline, CDR1 is SGHTA and CDR2 is FQGTGA. The CDR3 DNA reads TGTGCCAGCAGCTTGTCTACCGGGACAGGGAAAGAGACCCAGTACCTC. Amino acids: CASSLSTGTGKETQYL.

The chain employs TRBV20-1 and TRBJ2-7; D may correspond to TRBD1 or TRBD2 (5 bases each). The CDR3 has 14 amino acids. CDR1 DFQATT and CDR2 SNEGSKA come from the germline V gene (reference sequence). DNA for the CDR3: TGCAGCTTAGGTTCGGGGACCTGGGCCTCCGAGCAGTACTTC. This codes for CSLGSGTWASEQYF.

This clonotype is a singleton in its sample. The chain carries TRBV20-1 and TRBJ1-2; D not resolved. This CDR3 spans 13 amino acids. The ends were cut back, 3 bases at V and 9 bases at J, with 17 bases in the middle. Germline values: CDR1 DFQATT, CDR2 SNEGSKA (reference sequence). The CDR3 coding sequence is TGCAGTGCTAGTGTTCTTCCCGGATATAGCTACACCTTC. It is translated as CSASVLPGYSYTF.

This clonotype was counted a few times. This rearrangement joins TRBV29-1 to TRBJ2-2, with TRBD2 matching over 9 bases. CDR1 is SQVTM, CDR2 ANQGSEA, per germline. V shed 4 bases, J shed 2 bases, and the junction held 5 bases outside the gene matches. CDR3 length: 15 amino acids. CDR3 sequence (DNA): TGCAGCGTTGTGGGTAGCGGGGGAAACACCGGGGAGCTGTTTTTT. Amino acids: CSVVGSGGNTGELFF.

This clonotype was recorded at least ten times. J is TRBJ1-1 and V is TRBV10-3; D unresolved. The germline gives CDR1 ENHRY, CDR2 SYGVKD. Trimming left V 10 bases short and J 5 bases short, with 20 bases between. The length of the CDR3 is 14 residues. The DNA of the CDR3 is TGTGCCACGGCCGAGGGTGTAATGCGGACTGAAGCTTTCTTT. Its protein product is CATAEGVMRTEAFF.

This clonotype was recorded many times. The chain uses TRBV10-3 and TRBJ2-7; 15 bases map to TRBD2. CDR1 and CDR2 from the germline V gene are ENHRY and SYGVKD. The CDR3 consists of 16 residues. J gave up 7 bases and V 10 bases, and 14 bases lay outside the gene matches. CDR3 in amino acids: CATQRTSGGEVGEQYF. CDR3 bases: TGTGCCACTCAGAGGACTAGCGGGGGGGAAGTAGGGGAGCAGTACTTC.

The chain couples TRBV20-1 to TRBJ1-5; D unresolved. CDR3 length: 12 amino acids. Germline CDR1 DFQATT, CDR2 SNEGSKA (reference sequence). The V and J ends lost 0 bases and 5 bases respectively, with 5 bases between them. The CDR3: CSAREVYQPQHF. The CDR3 bases are TGCAGTGCTAGAGAGGTCTATCAGCCCCAGCATTTT.

The rearrangement joins TRBV11-2 to TRBJ2-5; 13 bases are a match to TRBD2. Germline V CDR1 and CDR2: SGHAT, FQNNGV. The CDR3 totals 17 residues. With 5 bases clipped from V and 4 bases from J, the junction kept 10 bases outside the gene matches. In nucleotides, the CDR3 is TGTGCCAGCAGCGACTCCGTTCGGACTAGCGGGAGAGAGACCCAGTACTTC. Translating gives CASSDSVRTSGRETQYF. The whole variable domain, remainder taken from reference TRBV11-2 and TRBJ2-5, is EAGVAQSPRYKIIEKRQSVAFWCNPISGHATLYWYQQILGQGPKLLIQFQNNGVVDDSQLPKDRFSAERLKGVDSTLKIQPAKLEDSAVYLCASSDSVRTSGRETQYFGPGTRLLVL.

This clonotype was observed once. The genes are TRBV29-1 and TRBJ2-7; 9 positions agree with TRBD1. Germline V gene lookup returns CDR1 SQVTM and CDR2 ANQGSEA. With V trimmed by 6 bases and J by 7 bases, 13 bases remained unmatched. There are 14 residues in the CDR3. CDR3 sequence: CSVTRQGVASEQYF. In nucleotides, the CDR3 is TGCAGCGTCACCCGACAGGGGGTGGCGAGTGAGCAGTACTTC.

The rearrangement uses TRBV3-1 and TRBJ1-1, with D possibly being TRBD1 (6 bases). V dropped 2 bases and J dropped 1 base, with 8 bases sitting between them. Germline CDR1 LGHDT, CDR2 YNNKEL (reference sequence). There are 14 residues in the CDR3. In nucleotides, the CDR3 is TGTGCCAGCAGCCAAAAAGGGGGGAACACTGAAGCTTTCTTT. Its translation: CASSQKGGNTEAFF.

CDR3 DNA sequence: TGTGCCAGCAGCCCGGAAAGCAGGGTCCCGCACTATGGCTACACCTTC. Translation: CASSPESRVPHYGYTF. This chain uses TRBV5-5 with TRBJ1-2; D possibly corresponds to TRBD1 (5 bases). The CDR3 covers 16 residues. Germline V gene data show CDR1 as SGHKS and CDR2 as YYEKEE (reference sequence). Trimming took 4 bases from V and 3 from J, leaving 19 bases between them.

Turning to this clonotype: Its ends do not fully match the called genes, so a read error is possible. This chain links TRBV10-3 with TRBJ1-1; possibly TRBD1 for D (5 bases). The CDR3 extends over 16 amino acids. CDR1 is ENHRY and CDR2 is SYGVKD in the germline V gene. Here the CDR3 DNA reads TGTGCCAGCAGTCGGGGTTCCAGGGCGCCGAACACTGAAGCTTTCTTT. Its protein product is CASSRGSRAPNTEAFF.

This chain links TRBV25-1 with TRBJ2-7; TRBD1 aligns across 11 bases. Germline loops: CDR1 MGHDK, CDR2 SYGVNS. The CDR3 spans 15 residues. After removal of 5 bases from V and 6 bases from J, the junction contained 9 bases not matched to a gene. The DNA of the CDR3 is TGTGCCAGCAGTTTATCAAGGACAGGGGGCGCCGAGCAGTACTTC. This codes for CASSLSRTGGAEQYF.

This clonotype was recorded many times. The CDR3: CASSWTSGRAAGANVLTF. The DNA of the CDR3 is TGTGCCAGCAGCTGGACTAGCGGGAGGGCTGCTGGGGCCAACGTCCTGACTTTC. The gene calls are TRBV7-9 and TRBJ2-6; TRBD2 matches at 15 bases. Germline trimming cut 4 bases from V and 2 bases from J; bases unmatched to any gene: 3. The CDR3 loop spans 18 amino acids. Germline-derived CDR1 and CDR2 are SEHNR and FQNEAQ (reference sequence). Using reference TRBV7-9 and TRBJ2-6 for the parts outside the CDR3, the full variable domain is DTGVSQNPRHKITKRGQNVTFRCDPISEHNRLYWYRQTLGQGPEFLTYFQNEAQLEKSRLLSDRFSAERPKGSFSTLEIQRTEQGDSAMYLCASSWTSGRAAGANVLTFGAGSRLTVL.

This chain connects TRBV7-2 to TRBJ1-2; 9 bases are shared with TRBD1. From germline, CDR1 is SGHTA and CDR2 FQGNSA. J was trimmed by 3 bases and V by 1 base; bases with no gene match: 15. The CDR3 runs 19 residues. The CDR3 loop is CASSLGPPGQGGGDYGYTF. In nucleotides, the CDR3 is TGTGCCAGCAGCTTAGGGCCCCCGGGACAGGGAGGGGGAGACTATGGCTACACCTTC. The entire variable domain, with the rest obtained from reference TRBV7-2 and TRBJ1-2, is as follows: GAGVSQSPSNKVTEKGKDVELRCDPISGHTALYWYRQSLGQGLEFLIYFQGNSAPDKSGLPSDRFSAERTGGSVSTLTIQRTQQEDSAVYLCASSLGPPGQGGGDYGYTFGSGTRLTVV.

This clonotype showed up just a few times. A junction end diverges from the germline sequence, so it may reflect a read error. The rearrangement uses TRBV7-9 and TRBJ1-2, with a possible D match to TRBD1 (6 bases). The CDR3 extends over 12 amino acids. Germline V lookup: CDR1 SEHNR, CDR2 FQNEAQ (reference sequence). The CDR3 DNA reads as TGCGCCAGCAGCCAGGGGTCAGGGGCCCTAACCTTC. It yields the protein CASSQGSGALTF.

This chain links TRBV7-3 with TRBJ1-1; D is unclear. V lost 0 bases and J 10 bases, leaving 0 bases between the germline ends. Germline V gene data show CDR1 as SGHTA and CDR2 as FQGTGA. The CDR3 length is 9 residues. CDR3 in DNA: TGTGCCAGCAGCTTAACAGCTTTCTTT. Protein product: CASSLTAFF.

At least ten counts were recorded for this clonotype. The chain uses TRBV10-3 and TRBJ1-3, with D unclear. V dropped 7 bases and J dropped 0 bases, with 7 bases sitting between them. The CDR3 covers 13 residues. Per germline, CDR1 ENHRY and CDR2 SYGVKD. CDR3 DNA sequence: TGTGCCATCACAGGAGACTCTGGAAACACCATATATTTT. It translates to CAITGDSGNTIYF.

This clonotype was observed at least ten times. The V and J genes are TRBV29-1 and TRBJ2-7; D not certain. Germline V CDR1 and CDR2: SQVTM, ANQGSEA. CDR3 size: 13 residues. The ends were cut back, 3 bases at V and 7 bases at J, with 16 bases in the middle. CDR3 in DNA: TGCAGCGTTGAGGGTCGACTCGACCGGGAGCAGTACTTC. Encoded protein: CSVEGRLDREQYF.